These T cell receptor beta chains were read from a single sample in a study of Ad26.COV2.S vaccination and SARS-CoV-2 variants. Only in-frame clones appear in the TCRdb table, and some are missing; sequencing was by immunoSEQ multiplex PCR. The sample gives hundreds of thousands of clones, about 89% of which show up once; about 1.5% is in the top ten. Material: peripheral blood, obtained in a trial of Ad26.COV2.S vaccine versus placebo. Every receptor here comes from a person aged 18 to 65 who received the Ad26.COV2.S COVID-19 vaccine or a placebo. Both conserved end residues are part of each CDR3. A D gene is named only where the DNA matches it firmly. Clone size is given for some rows only: seen once, a few or many times, or a class if the clone is expanded.

>NA|TRBJ2-2|NA|TRBV24-1
CATSGIGNTGELFF
TGTGCCACCAGTGGTATAGGGAACACCGGGGAGCTGTTTTTT
>NA|TRBJ1-1|NA|TRBV19
CASRVAPNTEAFF
TGTGCCAGTAGGGTAGCCCCAAACACTGAAGCTTTCTTT
>NA|TRBJ1-1|NA|TRBV7-2
CACGGRYPEAFF
TGTGCCTGTGGGGGGAGGTATCCTGAAGCTTTCTTT
>NA|TRBJ1-2|NA|TRBV30
CAWSGSRGSLGYTF
TGTGCCTGGAGTGGTTCGAGGGGATCTCTTGGCTACACCTTC
>once|TRBJ1-4|NA|TRBV7-8
CASAFRGGEKLFF
TGTGCCAGCGCCTTCCGCGGGGGTGAAAAACTGTTTTTT
>once|TRBJ2-2|NA|TRBV18
CASSPQDSGELFF
TGTGCCAGCTCACCACAGGACAGCGGGGAGCTGTTTTTT
>NA|TRBJ2-3|NA|TRBV19
CASSIGFVRDTDTQYF
TGTGCCAGTAGTATAGGGTTTGTCCGGGACACAGATACGCAGTATTTT
>NA|TRBJ1-5|NA|TRBV7-7
CASSRLSNQPQHF
TGTGCCAGCAGCCGTTTGAGCAATCAGCCCCAGCATTTT
>NA|TRBJ2-7|NA|TRBV4-1
CASSLRTAPDSYEQYF
TGCGCCAGCAGCTTGCGGACAGCCCCAGACTCCTACGAGCAGTACTTC
>NA|TRBJ2-1|TRBD2|TRBV3-1/TRBV3-2
CASSTLAGREQFF
TGTGCCAGCAGCACACTAGCGGGTCGTGAGCAGTTCTTC
>NA|TRBJ1-2|NA|TRBV2
CASRDIGNYGYTF
TGTGCCAGCAGGGACATAGGGAACTATGGCTACACCTTC
>NA|TRBJ2-1|NA|TRBV3-1/TRBV3-2
CASSLGQTNNEQFF
TGTGCCAGCAGTCTCGGGCAGACCAACAATGAGCAGTTCTTC
>NA|TRBJ2-5|TRBD2|TRBV19
CASSRTSGLFQETQYF
TGTGCCAGTAGTCGGACTAGCGGGTTATTCCAAGAGACCCAGTACTTC
>NA|TRBJ1-2|NA|TRBV30
CAWGFYGYTF
TGTGCCTGGGGCTTCTATGGCTACACCTTC
>few|TRBJ1-2|TRBD1|TRBV6-6
CASSYPGQPNGYTF
TGTGCCAGCAGTTACCCGGGACAGCCAAATGGCTACACCTTC
>NA|TRBJ1-1|TRBD1|TRBV6-5
CASSKTGTGDTEAFF
TGTGCCAGCAGTAAAACCGGGACAGGGGACACTGAAGCTTTCTTT
>NA|TRBJ2-7|TRBD2|TRBV13
CASSFGGRVGEQYF
TGTGCCAGCAGCTTCGGCGGGAGGGTAGGGGAGCAGTACTTC
>NA|TRBJ2-1|NA|TRBV3-1/TRBV3-2
CASSQRSGSMVAEQFF
TGTGCCAGCAGCCAGAGGTCAGGGTCAATGGTTGCTGAGCAGTTCTTC
>NA|TRBJ1-1|NA|TRBV27
CASSWGAFTEAFF
TGTGCCAGCAGTTGGGGGGCCTTCACTGAAGCTTTCTTT
>NA|TRBJ2-1|NA|TRBV3-1/TRBV3-2
CASSKSPPPYNEQFF
TGTGCCAGCAGCAAAAGCCCGCCGCCTTACAATGAGCAGTTCTTC
>NA|TRBJ1-2|NA|TRBV15
CATGPDINYGYTF
TGTGCCACCGGCCCGGACATTAACTATGGCTACACCTTC
>NA|TRBJ2-7|NA|TRBV9
CASSVGPWDEQYF
TGTGCCAGCAGCGTAGGGCCGTGGGACGAGCAGTACTTC
>NA|TRBJ2-5|TRBD2|TRBV24-1
CAPGRGGSGRETQYF
TGTGCCCCCGGCCGGGGGGGTAGCGGGAGGGAGACCCAGTACTTC
>NA|TRBJ1-1|NA|TRBV5-1
CASSSGTANTEAFF
TGCGCCAGCAGCTCTGGGACGGCGAACACTGAAGCTTTCTTT
>NA|TRBJ2-2|TRBD1|TRBV27
CASSGTGNTGELFF
TGTGCCAGCAGCGGGACAGGGAACACCGGGGAGCTGTTTTTT
>NA|TRBJ1-1|NA|TRBV19
CASEEGLGAFF
TGTGCCAGCGAAGAAGGACTAGGAGCTTTCTTT
>NA|TRBJ2-1|TRBD2|TRBV18
CASSPGLAGGLYNEQFF
TGTGCCAGCTCACCAGGACTAGCGGGAGGCTTATACAATGAGCAGTTCTTC
>NA|TRBJ2-7|TRBD1|TRBV3-1/TRBV3-2
CASSLQGAYEQYF
TGTGCCAGCAGCCTCCAGGGGGCCTACGAGCAGTACTTC
>NA|TRBJ1-2|NA|TRBV6-2/TRBV6-3
CASSSGSYGYTF
TGTGCCAGCAGTTCGGGAAGCTATGGCTACACCTTC
>once|TRBJ2-7|NA|TRBV11-3
CASSASDNSYEQYF
TGTGCCAGCAGCGCCTCCGATAACTCCTACGAGCAGTACTTC
>NA|TRBJ2-2|TRBD1|TRBV30
CAWSGQGTGELFF
TGTGCCTGGAGTGGACAGGGCACCGGGGAGCTGTTTTTT
>NA|TRBJ1-4|NA|TRBV25-1
CASSGMGLTNEKLFF
TGTGCCAGCAGTGGCATGGGGCTCACTAATGAAAAACTGTTTTTT
>NA|TRBJ2-2|NA|TRBV7-9
CASSLGGLNTGELFF
TGTGCCAGCAGCTTGGGGGGCTTGAACACCGGGGAGCTGTTTTTT
>NA|TRBJ2-5|NA|TRBV6-1
CASSESPGRKTQYF
TGTGCCAGCAGTGAATCGCCAGGGCGGAAGACCCAGTACTTC
>once|TRBJ2-3|NA|TRBV19
CASSTRGLVGTDTQYF
TGTGCCAGTAGTACGCGGGGACTTGTGGGGACAGATACGCAGTATTTT
>NA|TRBJ1-6|TRBD1|TRBV7-8
CASSSSTGDSPLHF
TGTGCCAGCAGCAGCTCGACAGGGGATTCACCCCTCCACTTT
>NA|TRBJ2-7|TRBD1|TRBV19
CASSHDRGATYEQYF
TGTGCCAGTAGTCACGACAGGGGGGCAACCTACGAGCAGTACTTC
>NA|TRBJ2-7|NA|TRBV20-1
CSASPGIYEQYF
TGCAGTGCGAGTCCGGGGATCTACGAGCAGTACTTC
>NA|TRBJ2-3|TRBD2|TRBV14
CASSYSGGGTDTQYF
TGTGCCAGCAGTTACTCCGGGGGGGGCACAGATACGCAGTATTTT
>NA|TRBJ2-7|NA|TRBV18
CASSPVVSRGYEQYF
TGTGCCAGCTCACCGGTGGTTTCCAGGGGCTACGAGCAGTACTTC
>NA|TRBJ2-3|NA|TRBV5-6
CASSAGKGDTQYF
TGTGCCAGCAGCGCGGGCAAGGGAGATACGCAGTATTTT
>NA|TRBJ2-3|NA|TRBV4-2
CASSQRTVSGGTDTQYF
TGTGCCAGCAGCCAGCGAACAGTTTCGGGAGGCACAGATACGCAGTATTTT
>NA|TRBJ2-7|TRBD2|TRBV19
CASSMTSATYEQYF
TGTGCCAGTAGTATGACTAGCGCAACCTACGAGCAGTACTTC
>NA|TRBJ1-4|NA|TRBV6-5
CASRRMRGVEKLFF
TGTGCCAGCAGGCGCATGCGGGGGGTTGAAAAACTGTTTTTT
>NA|TRBJ2-3|NA|TRBV10-3
CAISGLIGSSTDTQYF
TGTGCCATCAGTGGCCTTATCGGATCTAGCACAGATACGCAGTATTTT
>NA|TRBJ1-5|TRBD1|TRBV19
CASCQGATWVNQPQHF
TGTGCCAGTTGCCAGGGGGCGACCTGGGTCAATCAGCCCCAGCATTTT
>once|TRBJ2-2|TRBD2|TRBV5-6
CASRRLAGGTNTGELFF
TGTGCCAGCAGGAGACTAGCGGGGGGAACGAACACCGGGGAGCTGTTTTTT
>NA|TRBJ2-1|NA|TRBV5-1
CATSDSYSYNEQFF
TGCGCCACCTCGGACTCATATTCCTACAATGAGCAGTTCTTC
>NA|TRBJ1-1|NA|TRBV19
CASSISNLNTEAFF
TGTGCCAGTAGTATAAGTAATCTGAACACTGAAGCTTTCTTT
>NA|TRBJ1-1|NA|TRBV7-3
CASSSSGGAGAFF
TGTGCCAGCAGCTCGAGCGGGGGCGCTGGAGCTTTCTTT
>NA|TRBJ2-7|NA|TRBV20-1
CSARKAGEQYF
TGCAGTGCTAGGAAAGCCGGGGAGCAGTACTTC
>NA|TRBJ2-7|TRBD1|TRBV29-1
CSVERDRGREQYF
TGCAGCGTCGAACGAGACAGGGGCCGCGAGCAGTACTTC
>NA|TRBJ1-2|NA|TRBV6-1
CASSEYYGYTF
TGTGCCAGCAGTGAGTACTATGGCTACACCTTC
>NA|TRBJ1-5|TRBD1|TRBV15
CATSRATGGPQPQHF
TGTGCCACCAGCAGAGCGACAGGGGGCCCTCAGCCCCAGCATTTT
>NA|TRBJ2-5|NA|TRBV18
CASSPPENPETQYF
TGTGCCAGCTCACCACCTGAAAACCCAGAGACCCAGTACTTC
>NA|TRBJ2-7|NA|TRBV6-5
CASSYSQAYEQYF
TGTGCCAGCAGTTACTCGCAGGCCTACGAGCAGTACTTC
>NA|TRBJ2-6|NA|TRBV21-1
CASSKASREGTGANVLTF
TGTGCCAGCAGCAAAGCATCGAGGGAGGGGACAGGGGCCAACGTCCTGACTTTC